One T cell receptor beta chain is described in this entry. What it recognizes is unknown. This specimen comes from a study of human T cells and chemical hapten exposure. General observations from the study: TCRs exceeding 1 in 1000 frequency stayed unchanged with DPC sensitization.

The starting material, unfractionated whole blood, was used for total RNA extraction. Methods used by the authors: Samples had a median of roughly 100,000 TCRs, ranging roughly 20,000 to 690,600. TCRdb fed the 5' RACE reads into MiXCR, producing one record per CDR3 protein. None of the V and J calls come from the authors' own analysis; TCRdb made them. The repertoire consists of about 81,000 distinct CDR3 sequences, with 7.7% occurring once and the leading ten covering about 2.2%. V was clipped by 2 bases and J by 16 bases, with 18 bases between them. The CDR3 spans 13 residues. Germline V lookup: CDR1 MNHEY, CDR2 SMNVEV (reference sequence).

The V call is TRBV27, the J call TRBJ2-1, with a tentative D call TRBD1 (5 bases). The TCR comes from a male donor in good health. Written as DNA, the CDR3 is TGTGCCAGCAGTTTAAGGGAAGGAGACAGAGGCTTCTTC. Translated: CASSLREGDRGFF.